Listed below are T cell receptor beta chains from one sample, sequenced in a study of blood T cell repertoires in COVID-19. Profiled with immunoSEQ multiplex PCR; TCRdb holds only in-frame clones, not every one. Here the sample spans 60,000 to 70,000 clones, 88% being singletons. The sequenced sample was peripheral blood. The receptors stem from a woman older than 75 with active COVID-19. Both conserved end residues are trimmed from each CDR3. The D gene is left open where the match is weak.

j_call v_call d_call cdr3_aa
TRBJ2-1 TRBV11-3 TRBD2 ASSLGLAGGHNEQF
TRBJ2-3 TRBV28 . ASVLGGAGDTQY
TRBJ2-1 TRBV9 . ASSVGRDNEQF
TRBJ2-7 TRBV5-1 TRBD1 ASSFGDRAHEQY
TRBJ2-7 TRBV9 . ASSVEGQFGVQY
TRBJ2-2 TRBV28 TRBD2 ASSGLAGANTGELF
TRBJ1-6 TRBV19 TRBD1 ASRRGQVHYNSPLH
TRBJ2-7 TRBV18 TRBD2 ASSPTSGGPLYFHEQY
TRBJ1-2 TRBV29-1 . SVAAGHGYT
TRBJ2-3 TRBV9 . ASSGGGVADTQY
TRBJ1-2 TRBV4-3 . ASSQAPGTLGNYGYT
TRBJ1-3 TRBV5-1 . ASSLAGDRGNTIY
TRBJ2-1 TRBV5-6 TRBD1 ASSAGTGSYNEQF
TRBJ2-5 TRBV5-1 TRBD2 ASSLGGGAQETQY
TRBJ1-4 TRBV19 . ASSLQSGNEKLF
TRBJ2-7 TRBV10-1 . ASSEPQGFSGEQY
TRBJ1-4 TRBV4-3 TRBD1 ASSQTGPRTNEKLF
TRBJ1-4 TRBV10-3 . AISEAATNEKLF